The 32 T cell receptor beta chains presented below share a single source sample, sequenced in a study of CD8 T cells in ankylosing spondylitis (dated by TCRdb to between 2016 and 2019). The research as a whole found: Blood from ankylosing spondylitis patients appeared to be characterized by a TCR beta motif composed of eight highly homologous amino acid variants.

These receptors' targets are unknown. Library preparation was by 5' RACE. Instrument on record: Illumina HiSeq 2500. TCRdb applied fastp at Q25 and MiXCR to the public reads, then kept only in-frame beta chains. Every entry covers one CDR3 protein and lists the most common genes and DNA from its rows. For this sample there are roughly 700,000 distinct CDR3 sequences; under 20% appear just once. The ten largest make up around 19% of the sample. Material: blood, either unsorted or a sorted T cell fraction (not recorded which). The receptors derive from a male donor with ankylosing spondylitis.

This clonotype was observed a few times. The CDR3 DNA sequence: TGTGCCAGCAGCCAAGATCTAATCGGGAAGAGCTCCTACAATGAGCAGTTCTTC. As protein: CASSQDLIGKSSYNEQFF. The chain employs TRBV3-1 and TRBJ2-1, with D possibly being TRBD2 (5 bases). V lost 0 bases and J 0 bases, leaving 15 bases between the germline ends. The germline CDR1 and CDR2 sequences are LGHDT and YNNKEL (reference sequence). This CDR3 spans 18 amino acids.

The sample holds a few counts of this clonotype. The CDR3 coding sequence is TGTGCCAGCAGCTTACCGGGTAGCGGGGGGTACGAGCAGTACTTC. Translation gives CASSLPGSGGYEQYF. The gene calls are TRBV5-5 and TRBJ2-7, with TRBD2 matching 10 bases. J lost 4 bases, V lost 2 bases, and 6 bases had no gene match. The CDR3 has 15 amino acids. Germline V gene data show CDR1 as SGHKS and CDR2 as YYEKEE (reference sequence).

This clonotype was observed a few times. V and J are TRBV4-1 and TRBJ1-2; maybe TRBD1 (5 bases). The CDR3 is 16 residues long. With 0 bases removed from V and 4 bases from J, the gap between germline ends came to 15 bases. CDR1 is MGHRA and CDR2 is YSYEKL in the germline V gene. As DNA, the CDR3 is TGCGCCAGCAGCCAAGATATAACTACAGGTGCCTATGGCTACACCTTC. Translating gives CASSQDITTGAYGYTF.

This chain uses TRBV29-1 with TRBJ1-1; D not resolved. V was cut by 4 bases and J by 6 bases, with 6 bases left in between. Germline CDR1 reads SQVTM; CDR2 reads ANQGSEA. The CDR3 is made up of 10 amino acids. The CDR3 region is CSVGAPEAFF. DNA for the CDR3: TGCAGCGTTGGGGCCCCTGAAGCTTTCTTT. The full variable domain, its missing parts supplied by reference TRBV29-1 and TRBJ1-1, is SAVISQKPSRDICQRGTSLTIQCQVDSQVTMMFWYRQQPGQSLTLIATANQGSEATYESGFVIDKFPISRPNLTFSTLTVSNMSPEDSSIYLCSVGAPEAFFGQGTRLTVV.

The chain links TRBV10-3 to TRBJ1-2, with 8 bases fitting TRBD1. Germline V gene lookup returns CDR1 ENHRY and CDR2 SYGVKD. J lost 2 bases, V lost 10 bases, and 15 bases had no gene match. This CDR3 has 16 residues. The CDR3 DNA is TGTGCCACCCTCGTCGGACAGGGATACTCCAACTATGGCTACACCTTC. Translated, it gives CATLVGQGYSNYGYTF.

This chain joins TRBV20-1 and TRBJ2-5, with D perhaps matching TRBD1 (6 bases). V was trimmed by 1 base and J by 5 bases, leaving 11 bases between them. Germline CDR1 reads DFQATT; CDR2 reads SNEGSKA (reference sequence). There are 13 residues in the CDR3. CDR3 in DNA: TGCAGTGCTAGAGTCCAGGGGACGGAGACCCAGTACTTC. Translated: CSARVQGTETQYF.

This clonotype showed up many times. The rearrangement uses TRBV5-1 and TRBJ2-1; the D gene is possibly TRBD2 (5 bases). From germline, CDR1 is SGHRS and CDR2 YFSETQ. The CDR3 contains 16 residues. Deletions cut 0 bases from V and 0 bases from J, with 10 bases between. This CDR3 is CASSLVSGSSYNEQFF. The CDR3 DNA follows: TGCGCCAGCAGCTTGGTGTCGGGGAGCTCCTACAATGAGCAGTTCTTC.

DNA of the CDR3: TGCAGTGCCCGAGGGGGATTTAACACCGGGGAGCTGTTTTTT. Translating it yields CSARGGFNTGELFF. V and J are TRBV20-1 and TRBJ2-2, with TRBD1 as a possible D gene (6 bases). CDR1 is DFQATT, CDR2 SNEGSKA, per germline (reference sequence). Trimming cost V 6 bases and J 2 bases, with 13 bases left between them. This CDR3 is 14 amino acids long.

V gene TRBV11-2 combines with J gene TRBJ1-1; D unclear. Germline CDR1 reads SGHAT; CDR2 reads FQNNGV. The CDR3 totals 15 residues. The V gene lost 1 base and the J gene lost 2 bases, with 11 bases spanning the gap. The CDR3 sequence: CASSLVGEANTEAFF. CDR3 nucleotides: TGTGCCAGCAGCTTAGTTGGAGAGGCCAACACTGAAGCTTTCTTT.

The chain links TRBV7-6 to TRBJ1-1; tentatively, D is TRBD1 (6 bases). V lost 1 base to trimming and J lost 4 bases, with 16 bases between them. CDR1 and CDR2 (germline): SGHVS, FNYEAQ. The CDR3 has 16 residues. The CDR3 DNA reads TGTGCCAGCAGCTTAGAAACAGGGCGGGTCGGCACTGAAGCTTTCTTT. Amino acids: CASSLETGRVGTEAFF.

Only a few counts were recorded for this clonotype. The chain has TRBV12-3 or TRBV12-4 and TRBJ2-1; a weak D match, TRBD2 (6 bases). Trimming stripped 3 bases from V and 4 bases from J, with 13 bases between. The CDR3 covers 15 residues. The CDR3: CASSFGDSPYNEQFF. CDR3 coding DNA: TGTGCCAGCAGTTTTGGGGACTCACCTTACAATGAGCAGTTCTTC.

This clonotype was counted only a few times. The chain recombines TRBV12-3 or TRBV12-4 with TRBJ2-3; 13 bases fit TRBD2. V was clipped by 7 bases and J by 8 bases; unmatched bases: 12. This CDR3 has 16 amino acids. The CDR3 loop is CASTPPGLAGMGTQYF. Written as DNA, the CDR3 is TGTGCCAGCACCCCCCCGGGACTAGCGGGAATGGGTACGCAGTATTTT.

The rearrangement joins TRBV27 to TRBJ1-2, with 8 nucleotides matching TRBD1. There are 15 residues in the CDR3. Germline V gene lookup returns CDR1 MNHEY and CDR2 SMNVEV (reference sequence). The junction had 9 bases not matched to a gene; V was cut back by 5 bases and J by 4 bases. The CDR3 spells CASSPQGQVSYGYTF. The CDR3, as DNA: TGTGCCAGCAGTCCCCAGGGACAGGTGTCCTATGGCTACACCTTC.

This clonotype was observed a handful of times. This chain connects TRBV29-1 to TRBJ2-5; 12 bases are shared with TRBD2. This CDR3 contains 14 residues. Germline V lookup: CDR1 SQVTM, CDR2 ANQGSEA. Losses at the gene ends were 7 bases for V and 4 bases for J; bases not matched to a gene: 7. DNA for the CDR3: TGCAGCGGTACTAGCGGGGGGATTTTAGAGACCCAGTACTTC. It yields the protein CSGTSGGILETQYF.

This rearrangement joins TRBV9 to TRBJ2-2; a weak D match, TRBD2 (6 bases). The CDR3 loop spans 16 amino acids. Germline V gene lookup returns CDR1 SGDLS and CDR2 YYNGEE. Trimming left V 10 bases short and J 0 bases short, with 19 bases between. The CDR3 DNA reads as TGTGCCTCCGGGGGAGCGGGCGGCGCGAACACCGGGGAGCTGTTTTTT. It specifies CASGGAGGANTGELFF.

This clonotype was counted only a few times. The chain joins TRBV14 to TRBJ1-2, with D unclear. Germline V CDR1 and CDR2: SGHDN, FVKESK. The V end lost 0 bases, the J end lost 0 bases, and 8 bases lay between the germline ends. The CDR3 runs 15 residues. CDR3 DNA: TGTGCCAGCAGCCAAGATCCCGGGACTAACTATGGCTACACCTTC. Protein: CASSQDPGTNYGYTF.

V usage is TRBV7-2 and J usage is TRBJ1-5, with 7 bases lining up with TRBD1. Trimming at V came to 5 bases and at J to 7 bases, leaving 14 bases not matched to a gene. Germline V gives CDR1 SGHTA, CDR2 FQGNSA. The CDR3 loop spans 16 amino acids. The CDR3 DNA is TGTGCCAGCAGCCTAATTCCGACAGGGTCGGGCCAGCCCCAGCATTTT. It codes for CASSLIPTGSGQPQHF.

The V gene is TRBV4-1, the J gene TRBJ1-6, with D possibly being TRBD1 (5 bases). V was pared by 0 bases and J by 10 bases, with 16 bases between. The CDR3 is made up of 16 amino acids. CDR1 and CDR2 (germline): MGHRA, YSYEKL. Here the CDR3 DNA reads TGCGCCAGCAGCCAAGATCCCCCGGCAGGGCAATCACCCCTCCACTTT. This encodes CASSQDPPAGQSPLHF.

This clonotype was seen only a few times. The gene calls are TRBV29-1 and TRBJ2-4; TRBD1 matches at 7 bases. The CDR3 consists of 15 residues. V was clipped by 6 bases and J by 0 bases; unmatched bases: 8. The V gene's germline CDR1 is SQVTM and CDR2 ANQGSEA. CDR3: CSVKDRSLAKNIQYF. CDR3 bases: TGCAGCGTCAAGGACAGGTCTCTAGCCAAAAACATTCAGTACTTC. Full variable domain (remainder filled in from reference TRBV29-1 and TRBJ2-4): SAVISQKPSRDICQRGTSLTIQCQVDSQVTMMFWYRQQPGQSLTLIATANQGSEATYESGFVIDKFPISRPNLTFSTLTVSNMSPEDSSIYLCSVKDRSLAKNIQYFGAGTRLSVL.

This clonotype has a handful of counts. The gene calls are TRBV12-3 or TRBV12-4 and TRBJ1-2; D is undetermined. V was clipped by 8 bases and J by 4 bases, with 14 bases between them. The CDR3 has 13 residues. The CDR3 nucleotides are TGTGCCAGCTTCTCCGCTGTGGTCTATGGCTACACCTTC. Its translation is CASFSAVVYGYTF.

This clonotype was counted ten times or more. This rearrangement joins TRBV7-2 to TRBJ2-1, with 7 bases matching TRBD1. V lost 7 bases to trimming and J lost 5 bases; unmatched junction nucleotides: 5. CDR3 size: 13 residues. The germline V gene has CDR1 SGHTA and CDR2 FQGNSA. CDR3 DNA sequence: TGTGCCAGCACCGGGGACAGACACAATGAGCAGTTCTTC. Its translation is CASTGDRHNEQFF.

This clonotype was counted a few times. The genes are TRBV6-2 or TRBV6-3 and TRBJ1-1; D ambiguous. CDR3 length: 15 amino acids. CDR1 and CDR2 from the germline V gene are MNHEY and SVGEGT. The V end was cut by 2 bases, the J end by 1 base, with 11 bases between. CDR3 coding DNA: TGTGCCAGCAGTTACCGGGCGGGAAGGAACACTGAAGCTTTCTTT. Translation gives CASSYRAGRNTEAFF.

The chain combines TRBV10-3 with TRBJ1-1, with 7 nucleotides matching TRBD1. Trimming at V came to 11 bases and at J to 2 bases, leaving 8 bases not matched to a gene. Per the germline V gene, CDR1 is ENHRY and CDR2 is SYGVKD. The CDR3 is 13 residues long. CDR3 loop: CAFRGQPNTEAFF. The CDR3 DNA follows: TGTGCCTTCCGGGGACAGCCAAACACTGAAGCTTTCTTT.

This clonotype appeared a few times. V usage is TRBV20-1 and J usage is TRBJ2-7; no clear D gene. V dropped 0 bases and J dropped 2 bases, with 11 bases sitting between them. The CDR3 consists of 14 residues. Germline V CDR1 and CDR2: DFQATT, SNEGSKA (reference sequence). The CDR3 protein is CSARDVGHPYEQYF. The CDR3 coding sequence is TGCAGTGCTAGAGATGTAGGTCATCCCTACGAGCAGTACTTC.

This clonotype has just one count. The chain carries TRBV12-3 or TRBV12-4 and TRBJ1-2, with D maybe TRBD1 (5 bases). This CDR3 comprises 14 residues. Trimming pared 7 bases from V and 8 bases from J, leaving 20 bases between. The CDR3 is CASTDQGSSGGYTF. CDR3 bases: TGTGCCAGCACCGACCAGGGTTCCTCTGGAGGCTACACCTTC.

This chain connects TRBV29-1 to TRBJ2-3; 11 bases map to TRBD1. The germline V gene has CDR1 SQVTM and CDR2 ANQGSEA. Trimming removed 4 bases from V and 5 bases from J; junction bases left unmatched: 2. The CDR3 is 13 residues long. CDR3 sequence reads: CSVGTGGKDTQYF. The CDR3 nucleotides are TGCAGCGTTGGGACAGGGGGCAAAGATACGCAGTATTTT.

This clonotype was counted between two and nine times. The chain uses TRBV5-1 and TRBJ2-6, with no clear D. The CDR3 contains 15 residues. CDR1 is SGHRS, CDR2 YFSETQ, per germline. Trimming pared 5 bases from V and 1 base from J, leaving 10 bases between. The CDR3: CASSQSGSGANVLTF. Written as DNA, the CDR3 is TGCGCCAGCAGTCAATCAGGATCTGGGGCCAACGTCCTGACTTTC.

The CDR3 protein is CASSPPPGGQFF. Written as DNA, the CDR3 is TGTGCCAGCAGTCCCCCCCCTGGGGGGCAGTTCTTC. This chain links TRBV6-6 with TRBJ2-1; possibly TRBD1 or TRBD2 for D (5 bases each). V dropped 5 bases and J dropped 12 bases, with 14 bases sitting between them. This CDR3 has 12 residues. CDR1 is MNHNY, CDR2 SVGAGI, per germline (reference sequence).

The V gene is TRBV7-8, the J gene TRBJ1-4; unclear D gene. The V and J ends lost 0 bases and 4 bases respectively, with 6 bases between them. The CDR3 is 14 amino acids. Germline V lookup: CDR1 SGHVS, CDR2 FQNEAQ. CDR3 region: CASSLAGVNEKLFF. For the CDR3, the DNA is TGTGCCAGCAGCTTAGCCGGAGTTAATGAAAAACTGTTTTTT.

This chain uses TRBV25-1 with TRBJ2-1; TRBD2 matches 12 bases. The V segment lost 5 bases and the J segment 0 bases; nucleotides outside the gene matches: 8. The CDR3 runs to 18 residues. Germline V CDR1 and CDR2: MGHDK, SYGVNS. Written as DNA, the CDR3 is TGTGCCAGCAGTTCCCGACTAGCGGGAGTAAGCTCCTACAATGAGCAGTTCTTC. As protein: CASSSRLAGVSSYNEQFF.

V usage is TRBV2 and J usage is TRBJ1-5; 7 bases align to TRBD1. The J segment lost 0 bases and the V segment lost 6 bases, leaving 8 bases of the junction unmatched. The CDR3 is 16 residues long. Germline V gene sequence: CDR1 SNHLY, CDR2 FYNNEI. CDR3 DNA sequence: TGTGCCAGCAGGGCTCACAGGGGAAATAGCAATCAGCCCCAGCATTTT. This encodes CASRAHRGNSNQPQHF.

The rearrangement links TRBV15 to TRBJ2-7; 8 bases are shared with TRBD1. CDR1 and CDR2 (germline): LNHNV, YYDKDF (reference sequence). V shed 5 bases, J shed 3 bases, and the junction held 9 bases outside the gene matches. The length of the CDR3 is 15 residues. The CDR3 DNA reads TGTGCCACCAGCTCCGGGACAGGACCAAACTACGAGCAGTACTTC. It specifies CATSSGTGPNYEQYF.